This TCR beta chain was profiled in a study of post-analysis software for immune sequencing data. Study-level information: The courses of disease that were included comprised relapsing-remitting, secondary progressive and progressive-relapsing multiple sclerosis. Study findings and constraints: Four to six TRBV segments (TRBV5-6, TRBV5-1 and TRBV20-1 among them) occurred more frequently in patients than in controls. Significantly lower normalized Chao1 diversity was seen in multiple sclerosis patients than in controls. F measure showed strong co-clustering of same-batch samples.

Unique molecular identifiers were built into the TCR beta cDNA libraries. TCRdb called the PCR reads again in MiXCR, with one record for every CDR3 protein. The repertoire holds about 800,000 distinct CDR3 sequences, about 27% seen once, with roughly 0.57% in the top ten. Turning to this clonotype: Its target is not known. Relative to the germline gene, one junction end is altered; a read error may explain this.

Germline V lookup: CDR1 ENHRY, CDR2 SYGVKD. The CDR3 covers 15 residues. This TCR came from a girl between 5 and 17 years old with multiple sclerosis. The specimen was blood. The gene calls are TRBV10-3 and TRBJ2-3, with a tentative D call TRBD1 (6 bases). The CDR3 is CTISEGRGGTDTQYF. The CDR3 DNA follows: TGTACCATCAGTGAGGGCAGGGGTGGCACAGATACGCAGTATTTT.